This entry features one T cell receptor beta chain sequence. The antigen is unknown. The sample is drawn from a study of spatial heterogeneity in lung cancer. The time point: sample taken at primary tumor resection. The study sequenced unsorted whole RNA from tumor, nontumor lung or frozen PBMC. Samples were obtained from some 70 donors, all untreated early-stage non-small cell lung cancer patients. Trimming removed 0 bases from V and 1 base from J, with 10 bases in between. The germline V gene has CDR1 SGDLS and CDR2 YYNGEE. The CDR3 has 15 residues. Broader study findings: Resection saw ubiquitous expanded tumor TCRs appear in blood more than follow-up did.

The study tagged each TCR cDNA molecule with a unique molecular identifier. TCRdb recomputed calls from the 5' RACE reads with MiXCR, one row per CDR3 protein. Of 75,000 to 85,000 distinct CDR3 sequences in the sample, under 25% were seen once. This TCR came from a male donor with early-stage non-small cell lung cancer. The input for sequencing was PBMCs, taken at surgery. The genes are TRBV9 and TRBJ1-1; D perhaps matches TRBD1 (5 bases). CDR3 sequence (DNA): TGTGCCAGCAGCGTAGGGGGCAATCCGAACACTGAAGCTTTCTTT. Protein: CASSVGGNPNTEAFF.